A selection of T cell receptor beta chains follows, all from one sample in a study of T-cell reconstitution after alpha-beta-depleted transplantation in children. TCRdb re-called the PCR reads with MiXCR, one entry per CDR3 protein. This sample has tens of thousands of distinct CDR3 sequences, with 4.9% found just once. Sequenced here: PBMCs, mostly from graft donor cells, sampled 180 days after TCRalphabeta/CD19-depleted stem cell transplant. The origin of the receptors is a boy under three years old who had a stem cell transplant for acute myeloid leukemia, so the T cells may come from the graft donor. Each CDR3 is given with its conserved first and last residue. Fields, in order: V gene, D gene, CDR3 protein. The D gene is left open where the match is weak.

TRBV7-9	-	CASSPGVGFYSPLHF
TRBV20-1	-	CSATPYGTYTYNEQFF
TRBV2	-	CASSWIGTGELFF
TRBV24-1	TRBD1	CATSDPGQGATDTQYF
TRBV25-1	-	CASSRGSGIAKNIQYF
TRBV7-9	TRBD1	CASSLRTGVGNQPQHF
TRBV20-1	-	CSARDQGRATGELFF
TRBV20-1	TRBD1	CSASHRGNNSPLHF
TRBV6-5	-	CASSYLRGGLYNEQFF
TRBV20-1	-	CSAGGTDTQYF
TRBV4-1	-	CASSQEGTSYGYTF